The 27 T cell receptor beta chains given below trace back to one sample, sequenced in a study of T cells after yellow fever vaccination. TCRdb reanalysed the 5' RACE reads using MiXCR and keeps one entry per CDR3 protein. The sample records hundreds of thousands of distinct CDR3 sequences, about 19% being singletons. The source was PBMCs, collected 15 days after the yellow fever booster vaccination. These TCRs come from a man aged 25-45 years who received the YFV17D yellow fever vaccine.

J is TRBJ2-7 and V is TRBV5-1; TRBD1 aligns across 7 bases. The CDR3 contains 15 residues. V was pared by 0 bases and J by 2 bases, with 5 bases of the junction left unmatched. Germline V lookup: CDR1 SGHRS, CDR2 YFSETQ. CDR3 sequence reads: CASSLGTGPAYEQYF. In DNA, the CDR3 is TGCGCCAGCAGCTTGGGGACAGGCCCGGCCTACGAGCAGTACTTC.

The V call is TRBV24-1, the J call TRBJ2-2; TRBD1 aligns across 10 bases. This CDR3 is 14 amino acids long. The germline gives CDR1 KGHDR, CDR2 SFDVKD. With V trimmed by 7 bases and J by 5 bases, 3 bases remained unmatched. The CDR3 DNA sequence: TGTGCCACCAGGGGGACAGGGGAGACCGGGGAGCTGTTTTTT. As protein: CATRGTGETGELFF.

This chain uses TRBV2 with TRBJ2-4; D perhaps matches TRBD2 (5 bases). Germline V gene sequence: CDR1 SNHLY, CDR2 FYNNEI. The CDR3 runs 15 residues. V shed 6 bases and J shed 0 bases, with 12 bases lying between them. Here the CDR3 reads CASRPEGVAKNIQYF. In DNA, the CDR3 is TGTGCCAGCAGACCCGAGGGAGTAGCCAAAAACATTCAGTACTTC. Looking up the rest from reference TRBV2 and TRBJ2-4 gives the full variable domain: EPEVTQTPSHQVTQMGQEVILRCVPISNHLYFYWYRQILGQKVEFLVSFYNNEISEKSEIFDDQFSVERPDGSNFTLKIRSTKLEDSAMYFCASRPEGVAKNIQYFGAGTRLSVL.

This clonotype occurred a few times. The chain employs TRBV20-1 and TRBJ2-1, with 9 bases matching TRBD2. V shed 0 bases and J 8 bases; nucleotides not matched to a gene: 8. Per germline, CDR1 DFQATT and CDR2 SNEGSKA (reference sequence). CDR3 length equals 15 residues. The DNA for the CDR3 is TGCAGTGCTAGAGACGGCGGGAGGGCCTCGGATGAGCAGTTCTTC. Amino acids: CSARDGGRASDEQFF.

This clonotype was counted at least ten times. The chain is built from TRBV12-3 or TRBV12-4 and TRBJ2-3, with 9 bases fitting TRBD1. The CDR3 totals 15 residues. V was pared by 5 bases and J by 4 bases, with 7 bases of the junction left unmatched. CDR3 sequence reads: CASSITGGGADTQYF. DNA for the CDR3: TGTGCCAGCAGTATCACAGGGGGCGGCGCAGATACGCAGTATTTT.

This clonotype was observed a handful of times. The chain carries TRBV20-1 and TRBJ2-5; D is possibly TRBD2 (6 bases). The CDR3 covers 13 residues. V was trimmed by 3 bases and J by 4 bases, leaving 12 bases between them. The germline gives CDR1 DFQATT, CDR2 SNEGSKA (reference sequence). In DNA, the CDR3 is TGCAGTGCTAGCTTCCAGGGAGGAGAGACCCAGTACTTC. Protein: CSASFQGGETQYF.

The chain combines TRBV27 with TRBJ1-4; 10 nucleotides match TRBD1. V lost 5 bases and J lost 7; bases outside the gene matches: 7. CDR1 and CDR2 from the germline V gene are MNHEY and SMNVEV (reference sequence). The CDR3 length is 15 residues. The CDR3 loop is CASSLTTGGLEKLFF. DNA for the CDR3: TGTGCCAGCAGTCTAACGACAGGGGGCCTTGAAAAACTGTTTTTT.

This clonotype has just a few counts. The CDR3 protein is CASRSNHEQFF. The CDR3 nucleotides are TGTGCCAGCAGGTCGAACCATGAGCAGTTCTTC. This chain links TRBV12-3 or TRBV12-4 with TRBJ2-1, with unresolved D. The germline V and J ends were trimmed by 6 bases and 8 bases, with 8 bases remaining between them. The CDR3 length is 11 residues.

This clonotype was recorded at least ten times. The V and J genes are TRBV4-3 and TRBJ1-1; a possible D gene is TRBD1 (5 bases). The CDR3 consists of 15 residues. The V and J ends lost 0 bases and 7 bases respectively, with 15 bases between them. Germline lookup yields CDR1 LGHNA and CDR2 YSLEER. The chain's CDR3 is CASSQEGGVENEAFF. Written as DNA, the CDR3 is TGCGCCAGCAGCCAAGAGGGGGGGGTTGAAAATGAAGCTTTCTTT.

This chain joins TRBV5-1 and TRBJ2-3; D possibly corresponds to TRBD2 (6 bases). The CDR3 is made up of 16 amino acids. V was shortened by 4 bases and J by 2 bases, with 17 bases between the two germline ends. Per the germline V gene, CDR1 is SGHRS and CDR2 is YFSETQ. DNA of the CDR3: TGCGCCAGCAGCCTCCTCGGGCGGGACCACACAGATACGCAGTATTTT. This encodes CASSLLGRDHTDTQYF. Combining the CDR3 with reference TRBV5-1 and TRBJ2-3 gives the whole variable domain KAGVTQTPRYLIKTRGQQVTLSCSPISGHRSVSWYQQTPGQGLQFLFEYFSETQRNKGNFPGRFSGRQFSNSRSEMNVSTLELGDSALYLCASSLLGRDHTDTQYFGPGTRLTVL.

The chain uses TRBV7-8 and TRBJ2-1; TRBD2 aligns across 7 bases. Looked up from germline, CDR1 is SGHVS and CDR2 is FQNEAQ. V was pared by 4 bases and J by 0 bases, with 6 bases of the junction left unmatched. This CDR3 spans 16 amino acids. This CDR3 reads CASSYSGASSYNEQFF. The CDR3 nucleotides read TGTGCCAGCAGCTACAGCGGGGCTAGCTCCTACAATGAGCAGTTCTTC.

The chain couples TRBV27 to TRBJ1-5; 9 bases match TRBD1. The CDR3 is 14 residues long. V trimming: 7 bases; J trimming: 6 bases; junction bases outside the gene matches: 7. Germline assignment: CDR1 MNHEY and CDR2 SMNVEV (reference sequence). CDR3 region: CASKGTGRGQPQHF. The CDR3 nucleotides are TGTGCCAGCAAAGGGACAGGGAGGGGTCAGCCCCAGCATTTT.

The chain uses TRBV12-3 or TRBV12-4 and TRBJ2-3, with 8 positions matching TRBD2. CDR3 length: 15 amino acids. V was clipped by 6 bases and J by 3 bases; unmatched bases: 8. CDR3 DNA sequence: TGTGCCAGCAGCCAGGGGCGGGAGGTGACAGATACGCAGTATTTT. Amino acid sequence: CASSQGREVTDTQYF.

This clonotype came up many times. The V call is TRBV29-1, the J call TRBJ2-6, with TRBD2 as a possible D gene (6 bases). The CDR3 runs 16 residues. V lost 4 bases to trimming and J lost 3 bases, with 16 bases between them. CDR1 is SQVTM and CDR2 is ANQGSEA in the germline V gene. CDR3 in amino acids: CSVVGRGAGGANVLTF. CDR3 sequence (DNA): TGCAGCGTTGTCGGGAGAGGGGCCGGTGGGGCCAACGTCCTGACTTTC.

The V call is TRBV7-8, the J call TRBJ2-1; D may be TRBD2 (5 bases). The CDR3 runs 17 residues. Trimming removed 2 bases from V and 1 base from J, with 15 bases in between. The germline V gene encodes CDR1 SGHVS and CDR2 FQNEAQ. CDR3 sequence: CASSLTEGAESYNEQFF. CDR3 bases: TGTGCCAGCAGCTTAACGGAAGGAGCGGAGTCCTACAATGAGCAGTTCTTC.

This clonotype has a single count. The rearrangement uses TRBV2 and TRBJ2-5; D not resolved. V lost 1 base, J lost 5 bases, and 8 bases lay in between. CDR3 length: 13 amino acids. The germline V gene encodes CDR1 SNHLY and CDR2 FYNNEI. The CDR3 region is CASSEVEVETQYF. In nucleotides, the CDR3 is TGTGCCAGCAGTGAAGTTGAGGTGGAGACCCAGTACTTC.

This clonotype has a handful of counts. The chain uses TRBV10-3 and TRBJ1-2; TRBD1 might be the D (5 bases). The CDR3 length is 16 residues. Germline V gene data show CDR1 as ENHRY and CDR2 as SYGVKD. The ends were cut back, 4 bases at V and 4 bases at J, with 19 bases in the middle. The CDR3 reads CAISAPGRSKTYGYTF. Written as DNA, the CDR3 is TGTGCCATCAGTGCCCCGGGACGGTCGAAAACCTATGGCTACACCTTC.

At least ten counts were recorded for this clonotype. The chain joins TRBV25-1 to TRBJ2-3; weak D call: TRBD2 (5 bases). V lost 0 bases, J lost 7 bases, and 11 bases lay in between. There are 14 residues in the CDR3. From germline, CDR1 is MGHDK and CDR2 SYGVNS. DNA for the CDR3: TGTGCCAGCAGTGAATATTTCGGGGTACATACGCAGTATTTT. It translates to CASSEYFGVHTQYF. Supplemented by reference TRBV25-1 and TRBJ2-3, the full variable domain reads EADIYQTPRYLVIGTGKKITLECSQTMGHDKMYWYQQDPGMELHLIHYSYGVNSTEKGDLSSESTVSRIRTEHFPLTLESARPSHTSQYLCASSEYFGVHTQYFGPGTRLTVL.

This clonotype has more than one count but fewer than ten. The chain joins TRBV2 to TRBJ2-1; D unresolved. CDR1 and CDR2 (germline): SNHLY, FYNNEI. CDR3 size: 11 residues. The V end lost 7 bases, the J end lost 7 bases, and 8 bases lay between the germline ends. The CDR3 bases are TGTGCCAGCACCCAAAGGAATGAGCAGTTCTTC. Protein product: CASTQRNEQFF.

This clonotype has at least ten counts. J is TRBJ1-5 and V is TRBV5-1, with D maybe TRBD1 (5 bases). CDR3 length: 14 amino acids. V lost 5 bases to trimming and J lost 7 bases, with 16 bases between them. Looked up from germline, CDR1 is SGHRS and CDR2 is YFSETQ. CDR3 region: CASSLDSLGQPQHF. The CDR3 nucleotides read TGCGCCAGCAGTTTAGACAGCCTCGGGCAGCCCCAGCATTTT.

This clonotype was observed a handful of times. The chain couples TRBV7-2 to TRBJ2-7, with TRBD1 as a possible D gene (6 bases). Germline loops: CDR1 SGHTA, CDR2 FQGNSA. CDR3 length: 14 residues. The V end was cut by 5 bases, the J end by 2 bases, with 13 bases between. The CDR3 coding sequence is TGTGCCAGCAGCGACAGGTCGGCGACCTACGAGCAGTACTTC. As protein: CASSDRSATYEQYF. The full variable domain, in which reference TRBV7-2 and TRBJ2-7 provide the parts outside the CDR3, is GAGVSQSPSNKVTEKGKDVELRCDPISGHTALYWYRQSLGQGLEFLIYFQGNSAPDKSGLPSDRFSAERTGGSVSTLTIQRTQQEDSAVYLCASSDRSATYEQYFGPGTRLTVT.

This clonotype has a handful of counts. The genes are TRBV20-1 and TRBJ2-3, with D perhaps TRBD2 (5 bases). V was cut by 6 bases and J by 7 bases, with 8 bases left in between. Germline V gene lookup returns CDR1 DFQATT and CDR2 SNEGSKA (reference sequence). The length of the CDR3 is 10 residues. The CDR3 reads CSAPDYTQYF. The CDR3 nucleotides read TGCAGTGCCCCGGACTATACGCAGTATTTT.

The chain uses TRBV7-3 and TRBJ2-1, with 10 bases fitting TRBD2. CDR3 length equals 17 residues. V lost 4 bases and J lost 7; bases outside the gene matches: 13. Germline-derived CDR1 and CDR2 are SGHTA and FQGTGA. The CDR3 DNA sequence: TGTGCCAGCAGCTCCTTCCATCTAGCGGGAGTCAGAAATGAGCAGTTCTTC. Translated, it gives CASSSFHLAGVRNEQFF.

The sample holds a few counts of this clonotype. This chain joins TRBV12-3 or TRBV12-4 and TRBJ1-2, with D possibly matching TRBD1 (5 bases). Between the trimmed V and J ends, which lost 6 bases and 0 bases, there was a span of 11 bases. The CDR3 loop spans 14 amino acids. CDR3 nucleotide sequence: TGTGCCAGCAGCGACGGGGGTTCTAACTATGGCTACACCTTC. This codes for CASSDGGSNYGYTF.

There are a few counts of this clonotype. V is TRBV10-3 and J is TRBJ2-7; maybe TRBD2 (5 bases). The CDR3 is made up of 11 amino acids. CDR1 and CDR2 (germline): ENHRY, SYGVKD. V was pared by 6 bases and J by 7 bases, with 10 bases between. CDR3 nucleotides: TGTGCCATCAGGACCGGCGGGGAGCAGTACTTC. This encodes CAIRTGGEQYF.

This clonotype was seen only once. This chain connects TRBV6-1 to TRBJ2-2; either TRBD1 or TRBD2 may fit D (5 bases each). The V gene's germline CDR1 is MNHNS and CDR2 SASEGT. The CDR3 is 17 residues long. The V end was cut by 6 bases, the J end by 0 bases, with 17 bases between. In DNA, the CDR3 is TGTGCCAGCAGAGAGGGGAATAGCGCTACGAACACCGGGGAGCTGTTTTTT. It encodes CASREGNSATNTGELFF.

The rearrangement uses TRBV7-2 and TRBJ2-4, with 8 bases that match TRBD1. The CDR3 spans 14 residues. CDR1 is SGHTA, CDR2 FQGNSA, per germline. Trimming removed 0 bases from V and 7 bases from J; junction bases left unmatched: 2. CDR3 region: CASSLAQGANIQYF. Here the CDR3 DNA reads TGTGCCAGCAGCTTAGCCCAGGGGGCGAACATTCAGTACTTC.